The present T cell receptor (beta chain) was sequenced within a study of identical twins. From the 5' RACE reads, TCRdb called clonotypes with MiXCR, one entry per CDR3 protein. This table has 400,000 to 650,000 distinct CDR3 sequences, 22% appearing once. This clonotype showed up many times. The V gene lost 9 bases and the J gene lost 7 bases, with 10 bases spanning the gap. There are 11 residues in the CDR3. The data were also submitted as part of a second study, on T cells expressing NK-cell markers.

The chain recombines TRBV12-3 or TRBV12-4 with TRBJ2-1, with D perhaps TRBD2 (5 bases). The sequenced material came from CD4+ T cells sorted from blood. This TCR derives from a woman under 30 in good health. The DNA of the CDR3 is TGTGCCAGTGCCAGAGGGAATGAGCAGTTCTTC. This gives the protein CASARGNEQFF.